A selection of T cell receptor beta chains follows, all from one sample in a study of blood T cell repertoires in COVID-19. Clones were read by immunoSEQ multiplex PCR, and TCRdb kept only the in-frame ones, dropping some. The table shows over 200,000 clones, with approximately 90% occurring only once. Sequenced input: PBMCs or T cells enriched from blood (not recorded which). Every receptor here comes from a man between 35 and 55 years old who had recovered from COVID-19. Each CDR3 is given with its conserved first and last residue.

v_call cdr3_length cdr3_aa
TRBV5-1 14 CASSLAGGRETQYF
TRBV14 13 CASSKQGQYEQYF
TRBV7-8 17 CASSHSVVGGLNTEAFF
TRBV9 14 CASSVAGEFNEQFF
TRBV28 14 CASSLWGQVAEQYF
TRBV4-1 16 CASSQEVGDRGYEQYF
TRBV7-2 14 CASSPSSFYNEQFF
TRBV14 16 CASSQVRWTDNQPQHF
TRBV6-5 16 CASSYAPRGGGQPQHF
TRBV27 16 CASSLSLDRWDYGYTF
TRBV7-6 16 CASSPLRDYGDYGYTF
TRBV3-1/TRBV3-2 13 CASRGGYQETQYF